The 27 T cell receptor beta chains presented below share a single source sample, sequenced in a study of control samples from healthy donors and cancer patients (dated by TCRdb to the early 2020s). The receptor library was made with the immunoSEQ multiplex PCR assay. TCRdb took this table from immuneACCESS and kept in-frame rearrangements with V and J called. Such tables lack part of the clones; where checked against another copy, unresolved V genes explain under half of the gap, and the rest is unexplained. This sample gives 150,000 to 200,000 clones in total; 80% to 90% of them show up just once. Approximately 1.6% of the sample belongs to the ten largest clones. Sequenced: blood. The receptors originated from a man aged 18 to 29 in good health.

The rearrangement uses TRBV5-1 and TRBJ1-1, with no clear D. The V and J ends lost 7 bases and 0 bases respectively, with 19 bases between them. The CDR3 sequence is 16 residues long. CDR1 is SGHRS, CDR2 YFSETQ, per germline. For the CDR3, the DNA is TGCGCCAGCCGCCGTGGAGGACGCCAAATGAACACTGAAGCTTTCTTT. It is translated as CASRRGGRQMNTEAFF.

This chain links TRBV13 with TRBJ2-2; D is unclear. This CDR3 spans 13 amino acids. V lost 3 bases, J lost 5 bases, and 7 bases lay in between. Germline-derived CDR1 and CDR2 are PRHDT and FYEKMQ (reference sequence). CDR3 loop: CASSLWDTGELFF. The CDR3 DNA follows: TGTGCCAGCAGCTTGTGGGATACCGGGGAGCTGTTTTTT.

The rearrangement uses TRBV5-1 and TRBJ2-3; tentative D call: TRBD2 (5 bases). Germline V lookup: CDR1 SGHRS, CDR2 YFSETQ. The CDR3 is made up of 16 amino acids. V was clipped by 0 bases and J by 6 bases, with 17 bases between them. The CDR3 loop is CASSLAVAGGSDTQYF. CDR3 in DNA: TGCGCCAGCAGCTTGGCCGTCGCGGGTGGATCGGATACGCAGTATTTT.

The chain links TRBV4-1 to TRBJ2-1; D remains ambiguous. The germline V gene has CDR1 MGHRA and CDR2 YSYEKL. The V gene lost 3 bases and the J gene lost 10 bases, with 10 bases spanning the gap. This CDR3 is 12 amino acids long. The CDR3 loop reads CASSQTGSEQFF. CDR3 coding DNA: TGCGCCAGCAGCCAGACCGGCTCGGAGCAGTTCTTC.

V and J are TRBV20-1 and TRBJ1-4; unclear D gene. Germline V gene lookup returns CDR1 DFQATT and CDR2 SNEGSKA (reference sequence). CDR3 length equals 13 residues. The V and J ends lost 3 bases and 8 bases respectively, with 13 bases between them. DNA for the CDR3: TGCAGTGCTAGTCCCCAAACCGGCGAAAAACTGTTTTTT. Residues: CSASPQTGEKLFF.

J is TRBJ2-2 and V is TRBV6-4; 9 positions agree with TRBD2. CDR1 MRHNA and CDR2 SNTAGT come from the germline V gene. V lost 3 bases and J lost 6; bases outside the gene matches: 5. This CDR3 is built from 15 residues. The CDR3 reads CASSEAAGGPGELFF. Here the CDR3 DNA reads TGTGCCAGCAGTGAAGCGGCGGGGGGGCCCGGGGAGCTGTTTTTT.

The rearrangement joins TRBV2 to TRBJ1-6; tentative D call: TRBD1 (6 bases). V was pared by 7 bases and J by 9 bases, with 16 bases between. The V gene's germline CDR1 is SNHLY and CDR2 FYNNEI. This CDR3 is built from 14 residues. For the CDR3, the DNA is TGTGCCAGCATCCCACAGGGTGTAGGTTCACCCCTCCACTTT. The encoded protein is CASIPQGVGSPLHF.

The genes are TRBV10-3 and TRBJ1-3; the D is unclear. Trimming left V 6 bases short and J 4 bases short, with 22 bases between. Germline V gene lookup returns CDR1 ENHRY and CDR2 SYGVKD. The CDR3 covers 17 residues. The chain's CDR3 is CAIRTTQVGSRGNTIYF. The CDR3, as DNA: TGTGCCATCAGAACAACCCAGGTCGGGAGCCGAGGAAACACCATATATTTT.

The chain combines TRBV28 with TRBJ1-4; a weak D match, TRBD1 (6 bases). The CDR3 has 14 amino acids. Germline V gene data show CDR1 as MDHEN and CDR2 as SYDVKM. V was shortened by 4 bases and J by 7 bases, with 13 bases between the two germline ends. In DNA form, the CDR3 reads TGTGCCAGCAGTTCGCCGGGGGCTGGTGAAAAACTGTTTTTT. It is translated as CASSSPGAGEKLFF.

The rearrangement uses TRBV19 and TRBJ1-1; D ambiguous. V was trimmed by 3 bases and J by 0 bases, leaving 8 bases between them. The CDR3 covers 14 residues. Germline V lookup: CDR1 LNHDA, CDR2 SQIVND (reference sequence). CDR3 amino acids: CASSIYAMNTEAFF. In DNA, the CDR3 is TGTGCCAGTAGTATTTACGCGATGAACACTGAAGCTTTCTTT.

This clone was detected only once. The V and J genes are TRBV6-5 and TRBJ1-1, with D hard to call. This CDR3 has 15 amino acids. Germline CDR1 reads MNHEY; CDR2 reads SVGAGI. V lost 0 bases and J 1 base, leaving 9 bases between the germline ends. The CDR3 DNA follows: TGTGCCAGCAGTTACTCGTTCGAATCGAACACTGAAGCTTTCTTT. This codes for CASSYSFESNTEAFF.

The chain couples TRBV9 to TRBJ1-4, with 10 bases that match TRBD1. Losses at the gene ends were 4 bases for V and 8 bases for J; bases not matched to a gene: 5. Germline values: CDR1 SGDLS, CDR2 YYNGEE. The CDR3 extends over 14 amino acids. CDR3 amino acids: CASSRGTGEEKLFF. The CDR3 nucleotides read TGTGCCAGCAGCCGCGGGACAGGGGAAGAAAAACTGTTTTTT.

The chain couples TRBV5-5 to TRBJ1-1, with TRBD1 identical over 7 bases. The CDR3 is 17 amino acids. Germline V CDR1 and CDR2: SGHKS, YYEKEE (reference sequence). V was clipped by 4 bases and J by 0 bases; unmatched bases: 12. The CDR3 DNA follows: TGTGCCAGCAGCCTACCGACCGGGACAGCAATGAACACTGAAGCTTTCTTT. It is translated as CASSLPTGTAMNTEAFF.

The chain combines TRBV28 with TRBJ1-1; TRBD1 matches 11 bases. V lost 4 bases and J lost 10; bases outside the gene matches: 5. Germline V gives CDR1 MDHEN, CDR2 SYDVKM. The CDR3 runs 13 residues. The CDR3 spells CASSSGQGALAFF. CDR3 sequence (DNA): TGTGCCAGCAGTTCCGGACAGGGGGCTCTAGCTTTCTTT.

J is TRBJ1-2 and V is TRBV19; 7 positions match TRBD1. CDR1 is LNHDA and CDR2 is SQIVND in the germline V gene (reference sequence). The CDR3 spans 14 residues. V shed 7 bases, J shed 2 bases, and the junction held 7 bases outside the gene matches. In DNA, the CDR3 is TGTGCCAGTAACTCGAAGACAGGGAACTATGGCTACACCTTC. It is translated as CASNSKTGNYGYTF.

This chain joins TRBV15 and TRBJ1-3, with D unresolved. Germline V gene data show CDR1 as LNHNV and CDR2 as YYDKDF (reference sequence). The CDR3 is 15 residues long. The V end lost 5 bases, the J end lost 2 bases, and 13 bases lay between the germline ends. CDR3 in DNA: TGTGCCACCAGCCAGCCATCTCCGGCTGGAAACACCATATATTTT. This encodes CATSQPSPAGNTIYF. The variable domain in full, with the rest retrieved from reference TRBV15 and TRBJ1-3, is DAMVIQNPRYQVTQFGKPVTLSCSQTLNHNVMYWYQQKSSQAPKLLFHYYDKDFNNEADTPDNFQSRRPNTSFCFLDIRSPGLGDTAMYLCATSQPSPAGNTIYFGEGSWLTVV.

CDR3 nucleotides: TGTGCCAGCAGCCAGGGCAGCGCTTGGGTCTCTGGAAACACCATATATTTT. It translates to CASSQGSAWVSGNTIYF. The chain employs TRBV3-1 (or the pseudogene TRBV3-2) and TRBJ1-3; D not resolved. CDR1 is LGHDT, CDR2 YNNKEL, per germline (reference sequence). The V end lost 3 bases, the J end lost 0 bases, and 15 bases lay between the germline ends. The CDR3 spans 17 residues.

The chain employs TRBV30 and TRBJ2-7, with D perhaps TRBD1 (6 bases). The V end was cut by 3 bases, the J end by 0 bases, with 9 bases between. The germline V gene has CDR1 GTSNPN and CDR2 SVGIG (reference sequence). The CDR3 runs to 13 residues. The CDR3 DNA follows: TGTGCCTGGAGGGCAGGGGCCTCCTACGAGCAGTACTTC. This codes for CAWRAGASYEQYF.

This sequence joins TRBV5-6 and TRBJ1-1; the D gene is possibly TRBD1 (5 bases). Germline V lookup: CDR1 SGHDT, CDR2 YYEEEE. CDR3 size: 14 residues. The V and J ends lost 2 bases and 4 bases respectively, with 12 bases between them. For the CDR3, the DNA is TGTGCCAGCAGCTTAACAGGTATAAGCACTGAAGCTTTCTTT. It encodes CASSLTGISTEAFF.

The V call is TRBV7-2, the J call TRBJ1-6; weak D call: TRBD1 (6 bases). The V and J ends lost 1 base and 7 bases respectively, with 11 bases between them. The CDR3 contains 15 residues. Germline CDR1 reads SGHTA; CDR2 reads FQGNSA. CDR3 sequence: CASSLVGQTNSPLHF. CDR3 DNA: TGTGCCAGCAGCTTAGTCGGACAGACAAATTCACCCCTCCACTTT.

V gene TRBV29-1 combines with J gene TRBJ2-5; no definite D call. Germline CDR1 and CDR2: SQVTM and ANQGSEA. This CDR3 region has 12 residues. V lost 7 bases and J 5 bases, leaving 14 bases between the germline ends. The CDR3 region has the DNA TGCAGCGGATTGCTGGTGGGGGAGACCCAGTACTTC. Its protein is CSGLLVGETQYF. The complete variable domain, with remaining parts taken from reference TRBV29-1 and TRBJ2-5, reads SAVISQKPSRDICQRGTSLTIQCQVDSQVTMMFWYRQQPGQSLTLIATANQGSEATYESGFVIDKFPISRPNLTFSTLTVSNMSPEDSSIYLCSGLLVGETQYFGPGTRLLVL.

The chain recombines TRBV10-3 with TRBJ1-2, with D hard to call. Deletions cut 0 bases from V and 2 bases from J, with 4 bases between. Germline loops: CDR1 ENHRY, CDR2 SYGVKD. The CDR3 loop spans 13 amino acids. The CDR3 DNA is TGTGCCATCAGTGAGTCCTTGAACTATGGCTACACCTTC. The encoded protein is CAISESLNYGYTF.

The V call is TRBV7-2, the J call TRBJ1-5; 7 nucleotides align to TRBD1. This CDR3 is built from 16 residues. The ends lost 4 bases at V and 2 bases at J; junction bases unmatched: 8. CDR1 and CDR2 from the germline V gene are SGHTA and FQGNSA. The CDR3 spells CASSSHRGVGNQPQHF. In DNA form, the CDR3 reads TGTGCCAGCAGCTCCCACAGGGGAGTGGGCAATCAGCCCCAGCATTTT.

This chain links TRBV7-9 with TRBJ2-7; D is unresolved. The CDR3 extends over 12 amino acids. CDR1 is SEHNR, CDR2 FQNEAQ, per germline (reference sequence). The ends were cut back, 4 bases at V and 6 bases at J, with 10 bases in the middle. The CDR3 DNA is TGTGCCAGCAGCTCCGGAAGGGCCGAGCAGTACTTC. Translating gives CASSSGRAEQYF.

The rearrangement joins TRBV7-7 to TRBJ2-5, with 9 nucleotides matching TRBD2. CDR1 and CDR2 (germline): SSHAT, FNYEAQ (reference sequence). The CDR3 is made up of 16 amino acids. With 5 bases clipped from V and 4 bases from J, the junction kept 11 bases outside the gene matches. The CDR3 spells CASSQLSGGTGETQYF. Written as DNA, the CDR3 is TGTGCCAGCAGCCAACTAAGCGGGGGGACTGGAGAGACCCAGTACTTC.

The genes are TRBV27 and TRBJ1-2; a possible D gene is TRBD1 (5 bases). V was clipped by 8 bases and J by 3 bases, with 16 bases between them. Germline assignment: CDR1 MNHEY and CDR2 SMNVEV (reference sequence). The CDR3 sequence is 14 residues long. The CDR3 DNA sequence: TGTGCCAGCCGGAGGTCAGGGCCCTACTATGGCTACACCTTC. Its protein product is CASRRSGPYYGYTF.

This sequence joins TRBV13 and TRBJ2-3; D uncertain. The CDR3 loop spans 16 amino acids. CDR1 and CDR2 from the germline V gene are PRHDT and FYEKMQ (reference sequence). V was clipped by 1 base and J by 1 base, with 12 bases between them. CDR3 protein: CASSLAGSEGTDTQYF. DNA for the CDR3: TGTGCCAGCAGCTTAGCCGGATCCGAAGGCACAGATACGCAGTATTTT.